This TCR beta chain comes out of a study of T-cell reconstitution after alpha-beta-depleted transplantation in children. Unique molecular identifiers were incorporated during preparation of the TCRbeta library. TCRdb passed the PCR reads through MiXCR, listing each CDR3 protein once. The table records over 150,000 distinct CDR3 sequences, 14% to 15% of them present only once. The CDR3 extends over 15 amino acids. After removal of 3 bases from V and 2 bases from J, the junction contained 6 bases not matched to a gene. There are many counts of this clonotype. Here the sequenced sample was PBMCs from the stem cell graft donor, taken from the stem cell graft. The receptor was derived from a human donor who donated a stem cell graft to a child with acute lymphoblastic leukemia. The V and J genes are TRBV12-3 or TRBV12-4 and TRBJ2-5, with 7 bases matching TRBD2. This CDR3 is CASSLFLAVQETQYF. In DNA, the CDR3 is TGTGCCAGCAGTTTGTTCCTAGCGGTTCAAGAGACCCAGTACTTC.